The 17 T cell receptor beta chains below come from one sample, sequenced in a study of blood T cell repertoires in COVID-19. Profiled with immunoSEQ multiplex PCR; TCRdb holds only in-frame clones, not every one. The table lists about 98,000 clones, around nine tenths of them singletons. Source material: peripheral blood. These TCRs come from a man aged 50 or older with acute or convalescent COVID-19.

The DNA for the CDR3 is TGTGCCAGCAGCCCCCGGACAGGGCGCGGCTATGGCTACACCTTC. Protein: CASSPRTGRGYGYTF. The V call is TRBV7-8, the J call TRBJ1-2; TRBD1 matches at 8 bases. Germline V gene data show CDR1 as SGHVS and CDR2 as FQNEAQ. The trim removed 5 bases at V and 4 bases at J, leaving 9 bases unmatched. This CDR3 is 15 amino acids long.

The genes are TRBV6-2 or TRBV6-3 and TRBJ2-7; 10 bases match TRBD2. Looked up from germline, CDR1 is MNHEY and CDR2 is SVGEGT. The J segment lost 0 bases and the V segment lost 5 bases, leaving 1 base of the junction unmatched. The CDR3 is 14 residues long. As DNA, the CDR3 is TGTGCCAGCAGTAGACTAGCGGGCTCCTACGAGCAGTACTTC. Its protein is CASSRLAGSYEQYF.

CDR3 bases: TGTGCCAGCAGTTCCTTACAGGGGGCCGGTCCCCAGCATTTT. Translated: CASSSLQGAGPQHF. V is TRBV27 and J is TRBJ1-5; 9 nucleotides match TRBD1. Germline-derived CDR1 and CDR2 are MNHEY and SMNVEV (reference sequence). Trimming at V came to 4 bases and at J to 10 bases, leaving 8 bases not matched to a gene. The CDR3 is 14 amino acids.

CDR3 residues: CASSPAGDSQYF. For the CDR3, the DNA is TGTGCCAGCAGTCCAGCGGGAGACAGTCAGTACTTC. The V call is TRBV6-6, the J call TRBJ2-7, with 8 bases matching TRBD2. The CDR3 consists of 12 residues. The germline gives CDR1 MNHNY, CDR2 SVGAGI (reference sequence). Trimming removed 5 bases from V and 10 bases from J; junction bases left unmatched: 7.

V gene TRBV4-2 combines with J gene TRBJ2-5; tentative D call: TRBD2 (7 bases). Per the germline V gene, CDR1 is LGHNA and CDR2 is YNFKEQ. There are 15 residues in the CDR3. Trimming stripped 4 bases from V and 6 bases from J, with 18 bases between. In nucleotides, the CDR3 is TGTGCCAGCAGCCGGGATATGGGAGGGGGGAAGACCCAGTACTTC. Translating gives CASSRDMGGGKTQYF.

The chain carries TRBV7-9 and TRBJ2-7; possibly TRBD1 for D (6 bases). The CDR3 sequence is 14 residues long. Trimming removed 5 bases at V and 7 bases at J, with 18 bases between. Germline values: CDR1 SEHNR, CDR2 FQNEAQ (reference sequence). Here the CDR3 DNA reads TGTGCCAGCAGCGTCCGAGGGGGTTCGGGTGAGCAGTACTTC. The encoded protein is CASSVRGGSGEQYF.

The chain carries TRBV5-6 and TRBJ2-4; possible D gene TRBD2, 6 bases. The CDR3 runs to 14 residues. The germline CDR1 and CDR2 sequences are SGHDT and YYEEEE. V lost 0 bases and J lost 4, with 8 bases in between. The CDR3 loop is CASSLEGGKNIQYF. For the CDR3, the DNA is TGTGCCAGCAGCTTGGAAGGAGGGAAAAACATTCAGTACTTC.

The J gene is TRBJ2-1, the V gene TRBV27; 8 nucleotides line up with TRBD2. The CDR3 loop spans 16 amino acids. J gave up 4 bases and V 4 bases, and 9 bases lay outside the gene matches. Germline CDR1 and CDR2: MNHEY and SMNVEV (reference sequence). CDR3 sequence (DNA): TGTGCCAGCAGTTCGAGCTGGCGGGAGGTTTACAATGAGCAGTTCTTC. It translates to CASSSSWREVYNEQFF.

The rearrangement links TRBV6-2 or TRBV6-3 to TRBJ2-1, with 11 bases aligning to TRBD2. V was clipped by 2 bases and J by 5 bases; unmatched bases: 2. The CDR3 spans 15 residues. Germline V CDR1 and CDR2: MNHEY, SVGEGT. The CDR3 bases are TGTGCCAGCAGTTACCGACTAGCGGGGAACAATGAGCAGTTCTTC. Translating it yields CASSYRLAGNNEQFF.

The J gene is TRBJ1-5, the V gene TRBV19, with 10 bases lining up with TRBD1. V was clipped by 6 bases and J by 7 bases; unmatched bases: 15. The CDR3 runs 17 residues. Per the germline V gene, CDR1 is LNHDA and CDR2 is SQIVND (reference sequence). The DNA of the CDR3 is TGTGCCAGTAGCACGTCCCGGGACAGGGGAGGACGACAGCCCCAGCATTTT. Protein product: CASSTSRDRGGRQPQHF.

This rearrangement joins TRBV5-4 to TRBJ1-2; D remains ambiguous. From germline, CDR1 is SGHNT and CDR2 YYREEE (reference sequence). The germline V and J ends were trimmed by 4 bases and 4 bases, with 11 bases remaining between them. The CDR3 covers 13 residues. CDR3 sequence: CASSRPEGYGYTF. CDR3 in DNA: TGTGCCAGCAGCCGCCCAGAGGGCTATGGCTACACCTTC.

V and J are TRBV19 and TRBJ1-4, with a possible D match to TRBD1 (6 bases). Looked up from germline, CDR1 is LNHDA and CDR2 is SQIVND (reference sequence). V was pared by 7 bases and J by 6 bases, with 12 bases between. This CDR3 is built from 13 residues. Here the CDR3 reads CASTNRVDEKLFF. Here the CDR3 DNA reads TGTGCCAGTACGAACAGGGTGGATGAAAAACTGTTTTTT.

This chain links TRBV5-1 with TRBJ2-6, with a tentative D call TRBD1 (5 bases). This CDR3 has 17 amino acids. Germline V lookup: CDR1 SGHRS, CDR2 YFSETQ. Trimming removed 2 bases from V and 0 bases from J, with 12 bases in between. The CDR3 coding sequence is TGCGCCAGCAGCTTAGACAGTAGATACTCTGGGGCCAACGTCCTGACTTTC. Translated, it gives CASSLDSRYSGANVLTF.

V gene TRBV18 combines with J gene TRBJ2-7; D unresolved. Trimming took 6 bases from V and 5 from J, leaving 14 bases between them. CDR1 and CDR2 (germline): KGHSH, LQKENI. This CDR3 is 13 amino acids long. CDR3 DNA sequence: TGTGCCAGCTCCCAATTCAGTGGTGACGAGCAGTACTTC. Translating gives CASSQFSGDEQYF.

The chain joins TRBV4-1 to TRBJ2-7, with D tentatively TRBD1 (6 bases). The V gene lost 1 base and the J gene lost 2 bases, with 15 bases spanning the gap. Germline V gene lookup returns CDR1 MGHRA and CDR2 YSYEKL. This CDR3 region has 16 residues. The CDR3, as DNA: TGCGCCAGCAGCCAAGCCCCCGGGACATCAGCCTACGAGCAGTACTTC. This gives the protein CASSQAPGTSAYEQYF.

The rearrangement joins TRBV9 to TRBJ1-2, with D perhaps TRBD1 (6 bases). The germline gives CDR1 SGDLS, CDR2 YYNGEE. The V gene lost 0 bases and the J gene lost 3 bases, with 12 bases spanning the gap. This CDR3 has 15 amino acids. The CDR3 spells CASSVAPGADYGYTF. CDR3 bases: TGTGCCAGCAGCGTAGCTCCAGGGGCGGACTATGGCTACACCTTC.

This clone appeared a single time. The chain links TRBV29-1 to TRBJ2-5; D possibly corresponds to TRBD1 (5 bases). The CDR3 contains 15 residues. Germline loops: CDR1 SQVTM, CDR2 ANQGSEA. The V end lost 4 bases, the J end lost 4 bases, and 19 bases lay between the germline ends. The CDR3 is CSVVVQEGVGETQYF. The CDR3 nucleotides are TGCAGCGTTGTGGTTCAGGAAGGGGTCGGAGAGACCCAGTACTTC.